This entry is about one TCR beta chain. The antigen remains unidentified. Noted treatment: roughly 10-day PBMC culture with coronavirus spike peptide pools or control peptides (ViraFEST assay). In this cohort, PCR tests turned positive between March and December 2020, predating US Alpha, Beta and Delta variants. The authors replaced half the medium with fresh IL-2 medium on days 3 and 7. Cultured CD4+ T-cell DNA underwent Oncomine TCR Beta short-read sequencing. TCRdb redid the calling of the PCR reads with MiXCR, one entry per CDR3 protein. In the table there are around 20,000 distinct CDR3 sequences, about 40% of which are singletons. These data come from a study of vaccination and CD4 T cells after COVID-19. Study findings and constraints: Relatively few convalescent patients and no early post-infection timepoints were analyzed.

Germline V lookup: CDR1 LNHNV, CDR2 YYDKDF (reference sequence). Germline trimming cut 0 bases from V and 0 bases from J; bases unmatched to any gene: 2. CDR3 length: 16 amino acids. Material: CD4+ T cells from blood, cultured in vitro, obtained after SARS-CoV-2 vaccination. This TCR was recovered from a human donor who had recovered from COVID-19. The rearrangement links TRBV15 to TRBJ1-3, with 7 bases aligning to TRBD1. This CDR3 reads CATSRDYRGSGNTIYF. CDR3 DNA: TGTGCCACCAGCAGAGATTACAGGGGCTCTGGAAACACCATATATTTT.